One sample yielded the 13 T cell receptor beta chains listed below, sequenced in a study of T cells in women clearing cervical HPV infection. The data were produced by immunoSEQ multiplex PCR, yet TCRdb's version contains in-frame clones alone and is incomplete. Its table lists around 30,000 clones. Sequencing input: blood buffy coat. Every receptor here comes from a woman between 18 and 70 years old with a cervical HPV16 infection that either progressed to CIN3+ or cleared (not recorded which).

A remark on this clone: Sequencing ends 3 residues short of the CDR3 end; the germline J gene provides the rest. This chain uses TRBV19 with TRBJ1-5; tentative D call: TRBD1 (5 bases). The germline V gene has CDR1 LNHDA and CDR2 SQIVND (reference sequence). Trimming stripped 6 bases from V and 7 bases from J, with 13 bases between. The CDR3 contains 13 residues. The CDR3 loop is CASRTTGLQPQHF. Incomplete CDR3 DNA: TGTGCCAGTAGGACCACAGGTTTACAGCCC.

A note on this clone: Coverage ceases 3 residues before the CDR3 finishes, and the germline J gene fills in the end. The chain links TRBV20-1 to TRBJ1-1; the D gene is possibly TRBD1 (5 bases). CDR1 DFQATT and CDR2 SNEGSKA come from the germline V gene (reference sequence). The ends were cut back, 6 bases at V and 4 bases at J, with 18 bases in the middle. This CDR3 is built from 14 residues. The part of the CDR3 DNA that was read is TGCAGTGCCAGACAGCGCACGGTGACCACTGAA. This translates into CSARQRTVTTE. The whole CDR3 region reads CSARQRTVTTEAFF.

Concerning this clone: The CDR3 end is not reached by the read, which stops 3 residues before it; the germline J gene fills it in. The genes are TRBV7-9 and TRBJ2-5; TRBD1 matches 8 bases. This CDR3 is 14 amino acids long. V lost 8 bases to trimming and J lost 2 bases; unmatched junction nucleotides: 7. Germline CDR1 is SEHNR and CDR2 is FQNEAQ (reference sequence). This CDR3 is CASVETGAQETQYF. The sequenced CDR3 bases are TGTGCCAGCGTGGAGACAGGGGCACAAGAGACC.

CDR3 DNA, as far as it was read: TGTGCCAGCAGCTTTCTTGGTTTAGCGATGGATACG. This translates into CASSFLGLAMDT. The full CDR3 sequence reads CASSFLGLAMDTQYF. The gene calls are TRBV7-3 and TRBJ2-3; tentatively, D is TRBD2 (5 bases). The read terminates 3 residues before the CDR3 end, so the remaining end is supplied by the germline J gene. The CDR3 extends over 15 amino acids. V was shortened by 3 bases and J by 6 bases, with 16 bases between the two germline ends. From germline, CDR1 is SGHTA and CDR2 FQGTGA. Complete variable domain (other parts from reference TRBV7-3 and TRBJ2-3): GAGVSQTPSNKVTEKGKYVELRCDPISGHTALYWYRQSLGQGPEFLIYFQGTGAADDSGLPNDRFFAVRPEGSVSTLKIQRTERGDSAVYLCASSFLGLAMDTQYFGPGTRLTVL.

Incomplete CDR3 DNA: TGTGCCATCAGCAAGACAGGGAAACTTTCTGGAAACACC. Amino acid sequence: CAISKTGKLSGNT. The full CDR3 sequence reads CAISKTGKLSGNTIYF. The chain couples TRBV10-3 to TRBJ1-3, with 7 positions matching TRBD1. The read ends 3 residues early relative to the CDR3; the germline J gene fills the gap. Germline values: CDR1 ENHRY, CDR2 SYGVKD. The CDR3 runs to 16 residues. J gave up 1 base and V 6 bases, and 9 bases lay outside the gene matches.

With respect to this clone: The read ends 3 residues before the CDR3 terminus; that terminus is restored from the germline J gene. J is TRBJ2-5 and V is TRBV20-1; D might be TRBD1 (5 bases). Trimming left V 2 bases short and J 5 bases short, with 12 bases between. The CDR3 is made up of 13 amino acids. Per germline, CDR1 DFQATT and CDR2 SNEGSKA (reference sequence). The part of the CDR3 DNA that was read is TGCAGTGCTAGACCAACAGGCGACGAGACC. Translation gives CSARPTGDET. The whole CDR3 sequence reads CSARPTGDETQYF.

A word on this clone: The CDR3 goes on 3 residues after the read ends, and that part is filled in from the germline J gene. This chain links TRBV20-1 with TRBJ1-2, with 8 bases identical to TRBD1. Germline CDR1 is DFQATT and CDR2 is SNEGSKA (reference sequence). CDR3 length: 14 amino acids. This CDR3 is CSASLRTGKRGYTF. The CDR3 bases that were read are TGCAGTGCTAGTCTCCGGACAGGGAAGAGGGGC.

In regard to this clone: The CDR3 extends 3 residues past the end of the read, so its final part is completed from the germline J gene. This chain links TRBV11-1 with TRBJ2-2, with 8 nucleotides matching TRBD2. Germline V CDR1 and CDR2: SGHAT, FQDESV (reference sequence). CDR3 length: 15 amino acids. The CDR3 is CASSLTRGGNSPLFF. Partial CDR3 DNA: TGTGCCAGCAGCTTAACCCGGGGGGGTAATTCACCG.

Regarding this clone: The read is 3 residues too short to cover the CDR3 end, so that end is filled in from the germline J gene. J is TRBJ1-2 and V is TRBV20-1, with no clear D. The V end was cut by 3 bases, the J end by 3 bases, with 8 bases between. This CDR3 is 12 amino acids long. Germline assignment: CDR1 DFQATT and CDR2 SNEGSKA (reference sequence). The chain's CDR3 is CSASPDYYGYTF. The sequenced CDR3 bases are TGCAGTGCTAGCCCAGATTACTATGGC.

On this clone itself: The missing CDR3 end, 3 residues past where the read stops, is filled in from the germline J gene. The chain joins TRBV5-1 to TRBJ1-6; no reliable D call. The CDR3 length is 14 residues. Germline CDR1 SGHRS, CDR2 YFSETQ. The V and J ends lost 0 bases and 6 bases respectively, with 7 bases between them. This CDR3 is CASSLVQSNSPLHF. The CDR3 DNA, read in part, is TGCGCCAGCAGCTTGGTTCAGAGTAATTCACCC.

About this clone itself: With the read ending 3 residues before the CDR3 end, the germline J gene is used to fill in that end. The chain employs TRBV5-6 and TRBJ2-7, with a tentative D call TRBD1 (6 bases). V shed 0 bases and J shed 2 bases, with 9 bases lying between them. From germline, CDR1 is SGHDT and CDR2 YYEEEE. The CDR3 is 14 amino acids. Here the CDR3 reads CASSLAGTPYEQYF. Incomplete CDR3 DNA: TGTGCCAGCAGCTTGGCCGGGACACCCTACGAG.

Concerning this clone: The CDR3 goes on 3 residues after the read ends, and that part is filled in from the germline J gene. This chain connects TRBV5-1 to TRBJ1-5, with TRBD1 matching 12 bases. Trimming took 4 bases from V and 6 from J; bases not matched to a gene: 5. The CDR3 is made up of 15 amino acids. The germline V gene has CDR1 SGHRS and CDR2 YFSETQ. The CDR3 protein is CASSIGTGGSQPQHF. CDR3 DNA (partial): TGCGCCAGCAGCATCGGGACAGGGGGCAGTCAGCCC.

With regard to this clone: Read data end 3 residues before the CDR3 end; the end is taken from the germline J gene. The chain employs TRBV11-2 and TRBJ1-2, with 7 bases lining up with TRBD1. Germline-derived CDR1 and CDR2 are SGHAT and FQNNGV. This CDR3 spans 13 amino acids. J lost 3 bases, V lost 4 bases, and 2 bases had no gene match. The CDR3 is CASSWDRHYGYTF. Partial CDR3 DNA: TGTGCCAGCAGCTGGGACAGACACTATGGC.